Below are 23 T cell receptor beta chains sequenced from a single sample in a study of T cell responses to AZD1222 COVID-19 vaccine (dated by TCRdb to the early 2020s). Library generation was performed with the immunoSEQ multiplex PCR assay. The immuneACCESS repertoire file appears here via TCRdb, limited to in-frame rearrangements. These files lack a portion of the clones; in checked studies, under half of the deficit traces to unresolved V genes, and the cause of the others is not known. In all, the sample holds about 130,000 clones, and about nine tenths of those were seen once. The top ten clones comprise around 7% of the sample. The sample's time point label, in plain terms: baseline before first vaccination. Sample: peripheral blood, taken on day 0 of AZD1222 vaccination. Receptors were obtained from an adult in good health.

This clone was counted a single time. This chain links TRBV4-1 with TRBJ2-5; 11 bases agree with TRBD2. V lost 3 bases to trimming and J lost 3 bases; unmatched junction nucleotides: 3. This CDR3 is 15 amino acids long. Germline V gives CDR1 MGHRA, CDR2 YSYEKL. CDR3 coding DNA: TGCGCCAGCAGCCATACTAGCGGGGGAAAAGAGACCCAGTACTTC. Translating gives CASSHTSGGKETQYF.

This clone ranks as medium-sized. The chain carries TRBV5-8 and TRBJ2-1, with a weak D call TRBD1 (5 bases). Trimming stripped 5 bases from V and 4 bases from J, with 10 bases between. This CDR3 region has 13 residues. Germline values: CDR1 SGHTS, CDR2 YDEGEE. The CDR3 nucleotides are TGTGCCAGCAGTGCAGGGTTATACAATGAGCAGTTCTTC. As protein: CASSAGLYNEQFF.

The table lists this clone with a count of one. The CDR3 coding sequence is TGTGCCAGCAGCTTGGGAGGGGGCGGTGAAGCTTTCTTT. Residues: CASSLGGGGEAFF. The J gene is TRBJ1-1, the V gene TRBV7-9; TRBD1 aligns across 7 bases. CDR3 size: 13 residues. The V gene end was trimmed by 3 bases and the J gene end by 7 bases; junction bases not matched to a gene: 5. Germline values: CDR1 SEHNR, CDR2 FQNEAQ (reference sequence).

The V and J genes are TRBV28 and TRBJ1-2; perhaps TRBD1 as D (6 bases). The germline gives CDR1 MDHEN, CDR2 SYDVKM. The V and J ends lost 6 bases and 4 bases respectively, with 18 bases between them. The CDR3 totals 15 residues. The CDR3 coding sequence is TGTGCCAGCAGGACTTACAGGGCACGTGCCTATGGCTACACCTTC. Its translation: CASRTYRARAYGYTF.

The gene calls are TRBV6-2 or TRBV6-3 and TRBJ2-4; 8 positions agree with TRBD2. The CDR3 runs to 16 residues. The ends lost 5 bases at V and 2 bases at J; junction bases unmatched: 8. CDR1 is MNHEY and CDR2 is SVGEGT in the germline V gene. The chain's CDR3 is CASSLSGDGTKNIQYF. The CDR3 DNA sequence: TGTGCCAGCAGTCTTAGCGGGGACGGTACCAAAAACATTCAGTACTTC.

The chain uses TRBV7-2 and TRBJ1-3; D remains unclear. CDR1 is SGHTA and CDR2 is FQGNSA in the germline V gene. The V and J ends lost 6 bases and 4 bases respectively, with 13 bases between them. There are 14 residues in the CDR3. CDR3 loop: CASRPEVRGNTIYF. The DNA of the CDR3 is TGTGCCAGCAGACCAGAAGTCCGCGGAAACACCATATATTTT.

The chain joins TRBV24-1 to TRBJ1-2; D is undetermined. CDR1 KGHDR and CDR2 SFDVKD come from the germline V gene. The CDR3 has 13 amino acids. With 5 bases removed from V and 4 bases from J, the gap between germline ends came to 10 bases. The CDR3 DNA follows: TGTGCCACCAGTGCTGGACCGAGCTATGGCTACACCTTC. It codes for CATSAGPSYGYTF.

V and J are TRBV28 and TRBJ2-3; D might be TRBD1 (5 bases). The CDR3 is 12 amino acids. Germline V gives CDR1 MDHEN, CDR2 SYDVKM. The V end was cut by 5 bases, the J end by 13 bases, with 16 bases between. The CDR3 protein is CASSPPGAREYF. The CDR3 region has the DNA TGTGCCAGCAGTCCGCCTGGGGCCAGGGAGTATTTT. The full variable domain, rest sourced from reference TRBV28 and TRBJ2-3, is DVKVTQSSRYLVKRTGEKVFLECVQDMDHENMFWYRQDPGLGLRLIYFSYDVKMKEKGDIPEGYSVSREKKERFSLILESASTNQTSMYLCASSPPGAREYFGPGTRLTVL.

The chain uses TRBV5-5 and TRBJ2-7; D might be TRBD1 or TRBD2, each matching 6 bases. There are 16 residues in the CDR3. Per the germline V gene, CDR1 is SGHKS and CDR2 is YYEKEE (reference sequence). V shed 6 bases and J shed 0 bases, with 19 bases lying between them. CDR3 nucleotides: TGTGCCAGCAAAGGGTGGGGGAGGACAGACTCCTACGAGCAGTACTTC. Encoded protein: CASKGWGRTDSYEQYF.

The CDR3 region is CASTRPGQVLEQYF. CDR3 nucleotides: TGTGCCAGCACCCGGCCGGGACAGGTGCTCGAGCAGTACTTC. The V and J genes are TRBV2 and TRBJ2-7; 8 bases map to TRBD1. This CDR3 is 14 amino acids long. Germline CDR1 SNHLY, CDR2 FYNNEI. With V trimmed by 7 bases and J by 6 bases, 11 bases remained unmatched.

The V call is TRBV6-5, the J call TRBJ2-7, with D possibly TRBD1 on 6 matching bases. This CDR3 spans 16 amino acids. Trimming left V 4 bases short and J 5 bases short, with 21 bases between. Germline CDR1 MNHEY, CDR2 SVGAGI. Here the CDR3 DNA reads TGTGCCAGCAGTTTTACAGGGCTTGGGATAAAGAACGAGCAGTACTTC. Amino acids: CASSFTGLGIKNEQYF.

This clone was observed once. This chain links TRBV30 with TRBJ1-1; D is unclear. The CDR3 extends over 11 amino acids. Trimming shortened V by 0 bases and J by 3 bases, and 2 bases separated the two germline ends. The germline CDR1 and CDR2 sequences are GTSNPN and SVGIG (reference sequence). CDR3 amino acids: CAWSVDTEAFF. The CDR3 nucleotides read TGTGCCTGGAGTGTAGACACTGAAGCTTTCTTT.

CDR3 sequence reads: CASSLDTRITQPQHF. The CDR3 nucleotides are TGTGCCAGCAGCTTAGATACGAGGATAACTCAGCCCCAGCATTTT. The J gene is TRBJ1-5, the V gene TRBV11-2; D remains unclear. CDR1 and CDR2 (germline): SGHAT, FQNNGV. The CDR3 totals 15 residues. The V gene lost 0 bases and the J gene lost 6 bases, with 12 bases spanning the gap.

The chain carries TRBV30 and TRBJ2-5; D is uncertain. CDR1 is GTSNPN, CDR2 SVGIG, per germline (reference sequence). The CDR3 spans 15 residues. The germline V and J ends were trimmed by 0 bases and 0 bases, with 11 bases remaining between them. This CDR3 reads CAWSVLRSYQETQYF. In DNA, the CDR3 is TGTGCCTGGAGTGTCCTTAGATCGTACCAAGAGACCCAGTACTTC.

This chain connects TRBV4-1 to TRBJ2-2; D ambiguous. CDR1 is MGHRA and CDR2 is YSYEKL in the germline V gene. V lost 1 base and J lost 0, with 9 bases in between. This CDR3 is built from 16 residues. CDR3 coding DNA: TGCGCCAGCAGCCAAGTCGGCCGTGCGAACACCGGGGAGCTGTTTTTT. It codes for CASSQVGRANTGELFF.

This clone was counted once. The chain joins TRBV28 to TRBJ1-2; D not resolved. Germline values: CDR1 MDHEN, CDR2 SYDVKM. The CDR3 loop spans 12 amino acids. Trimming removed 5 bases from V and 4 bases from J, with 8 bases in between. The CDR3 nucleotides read TGTGCCAGCAGTCCATTGGCCTATGGCTACACCTTC. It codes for CASSPLAYGYTF.

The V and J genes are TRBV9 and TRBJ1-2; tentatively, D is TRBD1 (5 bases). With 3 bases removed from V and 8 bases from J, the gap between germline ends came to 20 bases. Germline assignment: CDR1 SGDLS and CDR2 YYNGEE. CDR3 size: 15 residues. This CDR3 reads CASSASWDAVEGYTF. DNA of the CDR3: TGTGCCAGCAGCGCAAGTTGGGACGCCGTAGAGGGCTACACCTTC.

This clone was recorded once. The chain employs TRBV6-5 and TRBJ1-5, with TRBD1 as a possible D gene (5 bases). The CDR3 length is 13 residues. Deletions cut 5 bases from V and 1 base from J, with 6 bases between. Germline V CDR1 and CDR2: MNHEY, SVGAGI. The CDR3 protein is CASSRQSNQPQHF. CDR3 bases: TGTGCCAGCAGTCGACAGAGCAATCAGCCCCAGCATTTT.

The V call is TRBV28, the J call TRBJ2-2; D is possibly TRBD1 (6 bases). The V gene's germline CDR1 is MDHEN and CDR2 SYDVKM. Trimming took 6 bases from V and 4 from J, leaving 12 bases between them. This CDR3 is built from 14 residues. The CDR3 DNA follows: TGTGCCAGCAGACTACAGGGTAGCACCGGGGAGCTGTTTTTT. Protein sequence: CASRLQGSTGELFF.

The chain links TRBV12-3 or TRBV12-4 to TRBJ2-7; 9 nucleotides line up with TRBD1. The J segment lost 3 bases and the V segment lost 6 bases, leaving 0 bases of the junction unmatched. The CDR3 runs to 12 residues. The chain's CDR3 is CASRGQGYEQYF. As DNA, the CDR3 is TGTGCCAGCAGGGGACAGGGCTACGAGCAGTACTTC.

The CDR3 reads CAISESGGLNTEAFF. CDR3 sequence (DNA): TGTGCCATCAGTGAGTCAGGCGGCCTGAACACTGAAGCTTTCTTT. This sequence joins TRBV10-3 and TRBJ1-1, with D unclear. CDR3 length: 15 amino acids. Trimming removed 0 bases at V and 0 bases at J, with 8 bases between. The V gene's germline CDR1 is ENHRY and CDR2 SYGVKD.

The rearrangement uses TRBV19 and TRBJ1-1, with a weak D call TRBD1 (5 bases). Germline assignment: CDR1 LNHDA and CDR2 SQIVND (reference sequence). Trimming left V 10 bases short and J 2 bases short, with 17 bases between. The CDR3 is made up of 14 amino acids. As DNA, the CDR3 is TGTGCCACCGACGAGGGGCACTTAAACACTGAAGCTTTCTTT. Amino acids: CATDEGHLNTEAFF.

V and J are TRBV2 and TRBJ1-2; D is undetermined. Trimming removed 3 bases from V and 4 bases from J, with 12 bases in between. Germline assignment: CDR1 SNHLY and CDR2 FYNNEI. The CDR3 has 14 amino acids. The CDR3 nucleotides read TGTGCCAGCAGTGATTGGCAGGCCGGCTATGGCTACACCTTC. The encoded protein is CASSDWQAGYGYTF.